This T cell receptor beta chain was recorded in a study of shared clonotypes between healthy human individuals. Naive CD8 cells, CD45RO-negative and positively selected for CCR7, excluded terminally differentiated effector memory CD45RA+ cells. TCRdb's table, derived via immunoSEQ multiplex PCR, lists solely in-frame clones and lacks some. The table has some 2,000,000 clones, around 96% seen once. This sequence was found in a man between 18 and 35 years old in good health. The sample taken for sequencing was naive CD8+ T cells sorted from blood.

The CDR3 reads CATSRDKGGFGNTIYF. The DNA of the CDR3 is TGTGCCACCAGCAGAGATAAGGGGGGTTTTGGAAACACCATATATTTT. The rearrangement joins TRBV15 to TRBJ1-3, with a possible D match to TRBD1 (6 bases). This CDR3 contains 16 residues. Trimming pared 0 bases from V and 3 bases from J, leaving 12 bases between. Germline V CDR1 and CDR2: LNHNV, YYDKDF (reference sequence).